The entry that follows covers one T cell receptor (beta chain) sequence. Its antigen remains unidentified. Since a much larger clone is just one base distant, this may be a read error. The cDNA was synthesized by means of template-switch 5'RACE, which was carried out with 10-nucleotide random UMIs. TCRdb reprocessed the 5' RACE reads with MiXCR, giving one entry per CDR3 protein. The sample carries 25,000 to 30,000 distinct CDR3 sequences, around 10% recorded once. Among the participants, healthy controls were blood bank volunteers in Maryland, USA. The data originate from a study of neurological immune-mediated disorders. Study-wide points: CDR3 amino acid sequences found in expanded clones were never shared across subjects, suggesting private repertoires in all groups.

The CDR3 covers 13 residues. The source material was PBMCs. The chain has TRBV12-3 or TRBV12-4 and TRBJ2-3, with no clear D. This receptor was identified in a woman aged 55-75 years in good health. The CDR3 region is CANSFRSTDTQYF. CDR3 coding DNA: TGTGCCAACAGTTTTAGGAGCACAGATACGCAGTATTTT.